This T cell receptor beta chain was captured by sequencing in a study of molecular identifiers for immune sequencing clone quantification. Study overall: RNA, taken in replicates from around 20,000 or 100,000 naive CD8 cells, was split five ways, with four sequenced.

This clonotype was recorded a few times. The antigen remains unidentified. Study results and limitations: Effector cells kept over 98% of their molecules in clones above 20 RNA copies, while naive cells kept under 1% there.

TCRdb recomputed calls from the PCR reads with MiXCR, one row per CDR3 protein. This sample carries 460,000 or so distinct CDR3 sequences, about 25% of them seen once, and the ten largest clones take around 0.78%. Isolation of naive CD8 T cells was achieved by sorting on a CD8+CD4-CCR7+CD45RA+ phenotype. The CDR3 consists of 14 residues. Unmatched junction bases numbered 5, after V lost 5 bases and J lost 7 bases. The chain recombines TRBV12-3 or TRBV12-4 with TRBJ1-5; 10 positions match TRBD1. The clonotype originates from a human donor in good health. Some libraries in this study had Jurkat cell RNA spiked in. The sequencing sample was made of naive CD8+ T cells from blood, with Jurkat cell RNA spiked in. The subset denotes: FACS-sorted CD8+CD4-CCR7+CD45RA+ naive T cells. The DNA for the CDR3 is TGTGCCAGCAGTGGGACAGGGGACCCCCAGCCCCAGCATTTT. It translates to CASSGTGDPQPQHF.